These T cell receptor beta chains were read from a single sample in a study of immune heterogeneity within non-small cell lung tumors. TCRdb recomputed calls from the multiplex PCR reads with MiXCR, one row per CDR3 protein. The top ten clones hold around 15% of a sample with around 1,900 distinct CDR3 sequences, 30% of them seen once. Input material: lung tumor tissue. The receptors derive from a woman in her forties or fifties with non-small cell lung cancer. CDR3s include the opening cysteine and the closing phenylalanine or tryptophan. The D gene is left open where the match is weak. Clone sizes are given selectively: once, few, many, or a class where the clone is expanded.

TRBV12-3/TRBV12-4	-	large	14	TRBJ2-2	TGTGCCAGCAACCCCCCAGTTCGCACCGGGGAGCTGTTTTTT	CASNPPVRTGELFF
TRBV6-5	-	medium-sized	15	TRBJ1-6	TGTGCCAGCAGTTACTCTCTACAGGGAAATTCACCCCTCCACTTT	CASSYSLQGNSPLHF
TRBV30	-	once	13	TRBJ2-2	TGTACCTGGAGGACAATTGGGGCCGGGGAGCTGTTTTTT	CTWRTIGAGELFF
TRBV11-2	-	-	13	TRBJ1-1	TGTGCCAGCAGCGCCGCACAGGTTACTGAAGCTTTCTTT	CASSAAQVTEAFF
TRBV20-1	TRBD1	-	14	TRBJ2-7	TGCAGTGCGAACGGACAGGGGTCAGGCTACGAGCAGTACTTC	CSANGQGSGYEQYF
TRBV24-1	-	once	15	TRBJ2-1	TGTGCCACGGCCGGGGGAGCAAGACCGTACAATGAGCAGTTCTTC	CATAGGARPYNEQFF
TRBV20-1	-	medium-sized	13	TRBJ2-7	TGCAGTGCTAGAAGGCCGCCAACCTACGAGCAGTACTTC	CSARRPPTYEQYF
TRBV5-1	-	large	13	TRBJ2-2	TGCGCCAGCAGCCCGACAGTTACCGGGGAGCTGTTTTTT	CASSPTVTGELFF
TRBV15	-	large	16	TRBJ2-7	TGTGCCACCAGCAGAGATCGGGGGTACTCCGCCTACGAGCAGTACTTC	CATSRDRGYSAYEQYF
TRBV4-3	-	-	16	TRBJ2-1	TGCGCCAGCAGCCAAGAATACAGGGTGTTGGGCAATGAGCAGTTCTTC	CASSQEYRVLGNEQFF
TRBV7-2	-	-	16	TRBJ2-1	TGTGCCAGCAGCTTAGATCGCAATCCCTCCTACAATGAGCAGTTCTTC	CASSLDRNPSYNEQFF
TRBV20-1	TRBD1	-	13	TRBJ1-6	TGCAGTGCTGGGGACAGCTTTAATTCACCCCTCCACTTT	CSAGDSFNSPLHF
TRBV7-3	-	-	17	TRBJ2-2	TGTGCCAGCAGCCTTAACCCCGACGGGGCGCGCACCGGGGAGCTGTTTTTT	CASSLNPDGARTGELFF
TRBV5-1	TRBD2	-	14	TRBJ2-5	TGCGCCAGCAGCTTGGAGCGGGGGAGGCAGACCCAGTACTTC	CASSLERGRQTQYF
TRBV27	-	-	15	TRBJ1-1	TGTGCCAGCAGTTTTGGGGCAAAAGGGGACACTGAAGCTTTCTTT	CASSFGAKGDTEAFF
TRBV12-3/TRBV12-4	-	-	14	TRBJ2-3	TGTGCCAGCACTTTAACAGATTACACAGATACGCAGTATTTT	CASTLTDYTDTQYF
TRBV20-1	-	-	12	TRBJ1-6	TGCAGTGCTAGAGACAGGGCTTCACCCCTCCACTTT	CSARDRASPLHF
TRBV4-3	-	-	13	TRBJ2-1	TGCGCCAGCAGCCAAGATTGGGGAGACGAGCAGTTCTTC	CASSQDWGDEQFF
TRBV14	-	few	13	TRBJ1-1	TGTGCCAGCAGCCAAGATCGGACACTTGAAGCTTTCTTT	CASSQDRTLEAFF
TRBV19	TRBD1	large	14	TRBJ2-7	TGTGCCAGTAGCCGGGACAGGGCAGGATACGAGCAGTACTTC	CASSRDRAGYEQYF
TRBV5-1	-	few	15	TRBJ2-2	TGCGCCAGCAGCCCATATTTCGGAGCCCCCGGGGAGCTGTTTTTT	CASSPYFGAPGELFF
TRBV5-4	TRBD1	-	14	TRBJ2-7	TGTGCCAGCAGCCGACGGGACAGAGCCTACGAGCAGTACTTC	CASSRRDRAYEQYF
TRBV6-1	-	few	13	TRBJ2-7	TGTGCCAGCTCTGATGGTGGGGGCTACGAGCAGTACTTC	CASSDGGGYEQYF
TRBV4-2	TRBD2	-	15	TRBJ2-7	TGTGCCAACAGCCAAACTAGCGAGAGCTCCTACGAGCAGTACTTC	CANSQTSESSYEQYF
TRBV27	-	few	14	TRBJ2-1	TGTGCCAGCAGGCCCTCTCAGGTAGACAATGAGCAGTTCTTC	CASRPSQVDNEQFF
TRBV5-1	-	medium-sized	14	TRBJ1-1	TGCGCCAGCAGCTGGACGGGAATGAACACTGAAGCTTTCTTT	CASSWTGMNTEAFF
TRBV28	-	large	12	TRBJ2-7	TGTGCCAGCAGCCCAAAACCATACGAGCAGTACTTC	CASSPKPYEQYF
TRBV11-2	TRBD2	-	18	TRBJ2-1	TGTGCCAGCAGCTGGGGGGGAGCGGGGTCGAGCTCCTACAATGAGCAGTTCTTC	CASSWGGAGSSSYNEQFF
TRBV29-1	TRBD1	-	12	TRBJ2-1	TGCAGCGCCAGACAGGGGGGGAATGAGCAGTTCTTC	CSARQGGNEQFF
TRBV20-1	-	-	16	TRBJ2-7	TGCAGTGCTAGACCTCTCGGACCCATAGGGTCCTACGAGCAGTACTTC	CSARPLGPIGSYEQYF
TRBV12-3/TRBV12-4	-	once	12	TRBJ2-7	TGTGCCAGCAGTCAGAGCTCCTACGAGCAGTACTTC	CASSQSSYEQYF
TRBV19	-	large	16	TRBJ2-1	TGTGCCAGTAGTATAGGAGTAGCGAGTTCCTACAATGAGCAGTTCTTC	CASSIGVASSYNEQFF
TRBV3-1	-	few	14	TRBJ2-1	TGTGCCAGCAGCGCGACGTGGGGACTGGCGGGCCGGTTCTTC	CASSATWGLAGRFF
TRBV27	TRBD1	few	16	TRBJ2-2	TGTGCCAGCAGTCCAGGGGGTAGAGGGATCACCGGGGAGCTGTTTTTT	CASSPGGRGITGELFF
TRBV6-6	-	few	16	TRBJ2-7	TGTGCCAGCAGTTACTCGCCGTTGACGGGGGTTTACGAGCAGTACTTC	CASSYSPLTGVYEQYF
TRBV27	TRBD2	-	16	TRBJ2-7	TGTGCCAGCAGTCGCACCCCGGGAGGCAGCTCCTACGAGCAGTACTTC	CASSRTPGGSSYEQYF
TRBV2	-	few	11	TRBJ2-7	TGTGCCAGCAGTCAGACCTACGAGCAGTACTTC	CASSQTYEQYF
TRBV24-1	-	few	12	TRBJ2-7	TGTTCCACCAGTGATTTGACCGGCGAGCAGTACTTC	CSTSDLTGEQYF
TRBV3-1	-	-	14	TRBJ2-7	TGTGCCAGCAGCCAAGATCTGTGGGCCTACGAGCAGTACTTC	CASSQDLWAYEQYF
TRBV20-1	TRBD1	medium-sized	14	TRBJ2-7	TGCAGTGCTCTCAGGACAGGCCTTTCCAGCGAGCAGTACTTC	CSALRTGLSSEQYF
TRBV25-1	TRBD2	-	14	TRBJ2-2	TGTGCCAGCAGTATCTTAGCGGGAGAAGGGGAGCTGTTTTTT	CASSILAGEGELFF
TRBV19	-	-	13	TRBJ1-2	TGTGCCAGTAGTATCGGAACTTGGGATGGCTACACCTTC	CASSIGTWDGYTF
TRBV6-6	-	-	15	TRBJ2-3	TGTGCCAGCAGTTACATGGCGGGAAGCCCAGATACGCAGTATTTT	CASSYMAGSPDTQYF
TRBV5-6	-	few	18	TRBJ2-1	TGTGCCAGCAGCTTGGTAAGGGGGACGAGCGGAGTCCACAATGAGCAGTTCTTC	CASSLVRGTSGVHNEQFF
TRBV5-1	-	medium-sized	16	TRBJ2-1	TGCGCCAGCAGCTCGTTACAGGGAAGGGCCTACAATGAGCAGTTCTTC	CASSSLQGRAYNEQFF